Shown below are 21 T cell receptor beta chains from a single sample sequenced in a study of tumor-infiltrating lymphocytes in localized non-small cell lung cancer. Assay used: immunoSEQ multiplex PCR; TCRdb lists only in-frame clones, some missing. The table includes 9,500 to 15,000 clones, around 79% detected once. The sequencing input was lung tumor tissue. The receptors were gathered from a human donor with non-small cell lung cancer.

The chain is built from TRBV14 and TRBJ2-1, with 13 bases fitting TRBD2. Per the germline V gene, CDR1 is SGHDN and CDR2 is FVKESK. This CDR3 comprises 17 residues. Germline trimming cut 3 bases from V and 6 bases from J; bases unmatched to any gene: 8. The CDR3 nucleotides are TGTGCCAGCAGCCACGGACTAGCGGGAGAAATCACCAATGAGCAGTTCTTC. Translated: CASSHGLAGEITNEQFF.

V is TRBV2 and J is TRBJ2-1; 8 bases agree with TRBD2. The CDR3 length is 14 residues. The germline V gene has CDR1 SNHLY and CDR2 FYNNEI. The V gene end was trimmed by 9 bases and the J gene end by 8 bases; junction bases not matched to a gene: 12. This CDR3 reads CARSGLGKRDEQFF. CDR3 DNA sequence: TGTGCCAGGTCGGGACTAGGGAAGCGGGATGAGCAGTTCTTC.

The rearrangement joins TRBV11-3 to TRBJ2-1, with 8 bases lining up with TRBD2. The CDR3 runs 15 residues. With V trimmed by 1 base and J by 7 bases, 6 bases remained unmatched. Germline values: CDR1 SGHNT, CDR2 YENEEA. For the CDR3, the DNA is TGTGCCAGCAGCTTAGGGGCGGGGGGAGTAAATGAGCAGTTCTTC. As protein: CASSLGAGGVNEQFF.

This rearrangement joins TRBV4-3 to TRBJ2-3; TRBD2 might be the D (6 bases). CDR1 is LGHNA and CDR2 is YSLEER in the germline V gene. Trimming took off 1 base at V and 2 bases at J, with 10 bases between the two ends. The CDR3 totals 15 residues. Written as DNA, the CDR3 is TGCGCCAGCAGCCAAGGGCCGGGAGACACAGATACGCAGTATTTT. It codes for CASSQGPGDTDTQYF.

CDR3 sequence reads: CAGFLQGLEEQYF. CDR3 DNA: TGTGCCGGGTTCTTACAGGGGTTGGAAGAGCAGTACTTC. The V and J genes are TRBV30 and TRBJ2-7; 7 bases match TRBD1. Germline V gene data show CDR1 as GTSNPN and CDR2 as SVGIG (reference sequence). This CDR3 has 13 residues. After removal of 8 bases from V and 7 bases from J, the junction contained 14 bases not matched to a gene.

The chain links TRBV11-2 to TRBJ1-3; D is perhaps TRBD1 (5 bases). V lost 7 bases to trimming and J lost 0 bases, with 13 bases between them. Germline V gene lookup returns CDR1 SGHAT and CDR2 FQNNGV. The CDR3 extends over 15 amino acids. The CDR3 nucleotides are TGTGCCAGCACCGAACAGGTTTACTCTGGAAACACCATATATTTT. It yields the protein CASTEQVYSGNTIYF.

The chain combines TRBV5-1 with TRBJ2-5; D is uncertain. V lost 7 bases to trimming and J lost 1 base, with 20 bases between them. CDR1 SGHRS and CDR2 YFSETQ come from the germline V gene. The CDR3 extends over 16 amino acids. The CDR3 spells CASVLSGPVTQETQYF. The CDR3 DNA is TGCGCCAGCGTTTTATCCGGCCCCGTTACCCAAGAGACCCAGTACTTC.

The chain couples TRBV7-2 to TRBJ2-1; 7 positions match TRBD1. This CDR3 is built from 16 residues. J was trimmed by 0 bases and V by 7 bases; bases with no gene match: 9. Germline CDR1 reads SGHTA; CDR2 reads FQGNSA. CDR3 DNA: TGTGCCAGCATCCTAGAGGGGGCCATCTCCTACAATGAGCAGTTCTTC. It codes for CASILEGAISYNEQFF. Drawing the rest from reference TRBV7-2 and TRBJ2-1, the complete variable domain is GAGVSQSPSNKVTEKGKDVELRCDPISGHTALYWYRQSLGQGLEFLIYFQGNSAPDKSGLPSDRFSAERTGGSVSTLTIQRTQQEDSAVYLCASILEGAISYNEQFFGPGTRLTVL.

The gene calls are TRBV7-9 and TRBJ2-3; 7 bases align to TRBD2. Trimming at V came to 5 bases and at J to 2 bases, leaving 7 bases not matched to a gene. CDR1 and CDR2 from the germline V gene are SEHNR and FQNEAQ (reference sequence). CDR3 length equals 15 residues. CDR3 region: CASSLGRGTTDTQYF. In DNA, the CDR3 is TGTGCCAGCAGCCTCGGGCGGGGGACCACAGATACGCAGTATTTT.

This clone was seen a few times. The chain uses TRBV7-8 and TRBJ1-2; 7 nucleotides agree with TRBD1. Germline-derived CDR1 and CDR2 are SGHVS and FQNEAQ. With V trimmed by 2 bases and J by 2 bases, 2 bases remained unmatched. The CDR3 is 14 amino acids. CDR3: CASSLTGQNYGYTF. The CDR3 DNA is TGTGCCAGCAGCTTAACGGGACAGAACTATGGCTACACCTTC.

The genes are TRBV10-2 and TRBJ1-3; D not certain. V was cut by 3 bases and J by 0 bases, with 6 bases left in between. This CDR3 has 14 residues. CDR1 and CDR2 from the germline V gene are WSHSY and SAAADI. The chain's CDR3 is CASSEGSSGNTIYF. CDR3 sequence (DNA): TGCGCCAGCAGTGAAGGCAGCTCTGGAAACACCATATATTTT.

This chain uses TRBV11-2 with TRBJ2-3; 15 nucleotides line up with TRBD2. CDR3 length equals 17 residues. V was pared by 5 bases and J by 1 base, with 4 bases of the junction left unmatched. Germline loops: CDR1 SGHAT, CDR2 FQNNGV. CDR3 amino acids: CASSGGLAGGGTDTQYF. CDR3 coding DNA: TGTGCCAGCAGCGGCGGACTAGCGGGGGGGGGCACAGATACGCAGTATTTT.

This chain joins TRBV10-1 and TRBJ2-3, with 11 bases identical to TRBD2. Trimming removed 7 bases from V and 2 bases from J; junction bases left unmatched: 20. CDR1 and CDR2 (germline): WNHNN, SYGVQD (reference sequence). The length of the CDR3 is 20 residues. DNA of the CDR3: TGCGCCAGCAAGGAGGACCCCCGACTAGCGGGAAACCGGGACACAGATACGCAGTATTTT. Translated, it gives CASKEDPRLAGNRDTDTQYF.

The V gene is TRBV7-2, the J gene TRBJ2-5, with TRBD2 matching 12 bases. The CDR3 covers 16 residues. From germline, CDR1 is SGHTA and CDR2 FQGNSA. The J segment lost 6 bases and the V segment lost 6 bases, leaving 11 bases of the junction unmatched. CDR3 amino acids: CASRPASGGAAKTQYF. Here the CDR3 DNA reads TGTGCCAGCAGGCCAGCTAGCGGGGGGGCTGCGAAGACCCAGTACTTC.

This rearrangement joins TRBV7-2 to TRBJ1-2; D gene unclear. Deletions cut 2 bases from V and 4 bases from J, with 11 bases between. The CDR3 covers 14 residues. Germline V CDR1 and CDR2: SGHTA, FQGNSA. The CDR3 DNA is TGTGCCAGCAGCTTATCCCGGGTCGGCTATGGCTACACCTTC. Translated: CASSLSRVGYGYTF.

This clone was seen a handful of times. The genes are TRBV20-1 and TRBJ2-1; D remains unclear. With 7 bases removed from V and 6 bases from J, the gap between germline ends came to 10 bases. The CDR3 is 11 amino acids. Germline values: CDR1 DFQATT, CDR2 SNEGSKA (reference sequence). The CDR3 here is CSGRKLNEQFF. CDR3 in DNA: TGCAGTGGTAGGAAGCTCAATGAGCAGTTCTTC.

The V call is TRBV5-1, the J call TRBJ2-7; D not certain. Germline-derived CDR1 and CDR2 are SGHRS and YFSETQ. CDR3 length: 14 amino acids. V dropped 3 bases and J dropped 2 bases, with 12 bases sitting between them. The CDR3 sequence is CASSSALDPYEQYF. CDR3 DNA sequence: TGCGCCAGCAGCTCTGCGCTTGATCCCTACGAGCAGTACTTC.

This clone is large. The chain combines TRBV6-1 with TRBJ2-7, with 7 bases aligning to TRBD1. The CDR3 has 14 residues. Germline V gene data show CDR1 as MNHNS and CDR2 as SASEGT. V lost 9 bases and J lost 4; bases outside the gene matches: 12. CDR3 coding DNA: TGTGCCAGAAAAGCTACAGGGGCACCTTACGAGCAGTACGTC. Amino acid sequence: CARKATGAPYEQYV.

This clone has just one count. This chain joins TRBV2 and TRBJ2-7; D remains ambiguous. The germline V gene has CDR1 SNHLY and CDR2 FYNNEI. V dropped 8 bases and J dropped 4 bases, with 6 bases sitting between them. The CDR3 totals 10 residues. The CDR3 reads CASGLYEQYF. CDR3 nucleotides: TGTGCCAGCGGCTTATACGAGCAGTACTTC. Supplemented by reference TRBV2 and TRBJ2-7, the full variable domain reads EPEVTQTPSHQVTQMGQEVILRCVPISNHLYFYWYRQILGQKVEFLVSFYNNEISEKSEIFDDQFSVERPDGSNFTLKIRSTKLEDSAMYFCASGLYEQYFGPGTRLTVT.

This clone appeared a few times. J is TRBJ2-5 and V is TRBV7-7; D is possibly TRBD1 or TRBD2 (5 bases each). This CDR3 spans 13 amino acids. Germline CDR1 is SSHAT and CDR2 is FNYEAQ (reference sequence). With 6 bases removed from V and 2 bases from J, the gap between germline ends came to 10 bases. The CDR3 sequence: CASSSGPQETQYF. As DNA, the CDR3 is TGTGCCAGCAGTTCGGGACCGCAAGAGACCCAGTACTTC.

About this clone: The same CDR3 arises from other DNA sequences in this sample as well. The chain uses TRBV7-2 and TRBJ1-5, with a possible D match to TRBD1 (5 bases). Germline-derived CDR1 and CDR2 are SGHTA and FQGNSA. Between the trimmed V and J ends, which lost 2 bases and 4 bases, there was a span of 9 bases. The CDR3 totals 14 residues. The CDR3, as DNA: TGTGCCAGCAGCTTAAAATGGGGGAATCAGCCCCAGCATTTT. Translated: CASSLKWGNQPQHF.